Listed here are 21 T cell receptor beta chains from one sample, sequenced in a study of cytomegalovirus exposure and HLA in healthy donors. In the PCR, 60 Vbeta and 13 Jbeta primers were used. Using immunoSEQ multiplex PCR, the repertoire was profiled, and TCRdb retains in-frame clones only, with some absent. The data include 200,000 or so clones; the top ten clones carry roughly 0.74%. The sequencing sample was made of PBMCs. These receptors were collected from a boy aged 10-17 years in good health and CMV-seronegative.

This chain joins TRBV2 and TRBJ2-3; D may be TRBD2 (6 bases). V lost 4 bases and J lost 2, with 13 bases in between. The CDR3 consists of 15 residues. Germline values: CDR1 SNHLY, CDR2 FYNNEI. The CDR3 region has the DNA TGTGCCAGCAGTGCCGGGACTGGTGCCACAGATACGCAGTATTTT. Protein sequence: CASSAGTGATDTQYF. The whole variable domain, remainder taken from reference TRBV2 and TRBJ2-3, is EPEVTQTPSHQVTQMGQEVILRCVPISNHLYFYWYRQILGQKVEFLVSFYNNEISEKSEIFDDQFSVERPDGSNFTLKIRSTKLEDSAMYFCASSAGTGATDTQYFGPGTRLTVL.

The chain has TRBV25-1 and TRBJ1-2, with D uncertain. There are 15 residues in the CDR3. Trimming removed 3 bases from V and 4 bases from J, with 15 bases in between. CDR1 and CDR2 from the germline V gene are MGHDK and SYGVNS. CDR3 nucleotide sequence: TGTGCCAGCAGTGATTCTGCACTCCCAAGCTATGGCTACACCTTC. Its protein product is CASSDSALPSYGYTF.

The V and J genes are TRBV30 and TRBJ1-2; D not resolved. This CDR3 has 12 amino acids. Per germline, CDR1 GTSNPN and CDR2 SVGIG (reference sequence). V gave up 2 bases and J gave up 8 bases, with 12 bases separating them. CDR3 loop: CAWSPGSVGYTF. The CDR3 DNA is TGTGCCTGGAGTCCCGGGAGCGTCGGCTACACCTTC.

The chain uses TRBV30 and TRBJ1-6; the match to TRBD1 covers 7 bases. Per germline, CDR1 GTSNPN and CDR2 SVGIG (reference sequence). The ends lost 1 base at V and 8 bases at J; junction bases unmatched: 5. This CDR3 region has 14 residues. The CDR3 DNA reads TGTGCCTGGAGTGGTACAGGGGTATATTCACCCCTCCACTTT. Encoded protein: CAWSGTGVYSPLHF.

The chain joins TRBV4-1 to TRBJ1-5; a possible D gene is TRBD1 (5 bases). V was pared by 1 base and J by 7 bases, with 11 bases between. The V gene's germline CDR1 is MGHRA and CDR2 YSYEKL. The CDR3 is made up of 14 amino acids. For the CDR3, the DNA is TGCGCCAGCAGCCAAGCGGGACTCGGGCAGCCCCAGCATTTT. Amino acid sequence: CASSQAGLGQPQHF.

The chain links TRBV6-5 to TRBJ2-4; 8 nucleotides line up with TRBD2. V was pared by 4 bases and J by 3 bases, with 5 bases of the junction left unmatched. This CDR3 spans 15 amino acids. CDR1 MNHEY and CDR2 SVGAGI come from the germline V gene. CDR3 sequence reads: CASSSPGGGKNIQYF. DNA of the CDR3: TGTGCCAGCAGTTCCCCCGGGGGGGGCAAAAACATTCAGTACTTC.

This chain joins TRBV4-1 and TRBJ2-3, with D perhaps matching TRBD1 (7 bases). The CDR3 loop spans 15 amino acids. Germline-derived CDR1 and CDR2 are MGHRA and YSYEKL. Trimming took 1 base from V and 5 from J, leaving 13 bases between them. Here the CDR3 reads CASSQGQGGLDTQYF. For the CDR3, the DNA is TGCGCCAGCAGCCAAGGACAGGGAGGTTTAGATACGCAGTATTTT.

The rearrangement links TRBV28 to TRBJ2-5; 7 bases are a match to TRBD1. CDR3 length: 12 amino acids. J lost 9 bases, V lost 4 bases, and 5 bases had no gene match. From germline, CDR1 is MDHEN and CDR2 SYDVKM. Here the CDR3 reads CASSSRTGSQYF. DNA of the CDR3: TGTGCCAGCAGTTCCCGGACAGGCTCCCAGTACTTC.

The rearrangement links TRBV7-9 to TRBJ1-5, with D perhaps TRBD1 (6 bases). The V gene lost 3 bases and the J gene lost 6 bases, with 12 bases spanning the gap. The CDR3 is 14 amino acids. Germline-derived CDR1 and CDR2 are SEHNR and FQNEAQ (reference sequence). Here the CDR3 reads CASSFGGAGQPQHF. CDR3 bases: TGTGCCAGCAGCTTTGGGGGGGCCGGTCAGCCCCAGCATTTT.

The chain carries TRBV7-9 and TRBJ2-3, with 9 bases lining up with TRBD1. CDR3 length: 15 amino acids. Germline values: CDR1 SEHNR, CDR2 FQNEAQ (reference sequence). The J segment lost 2 bases and the V segment lost 6 bases, leaving 6 bases of the junction unmatched. The DNA of the CDR3 is TGTGCCAGCAGGTTGGGACAGGGTGACACAGATACGCAGTATTTT. Translated, it gives CASRLGQGDTDTQYF.

This clone is identified as medium-sized from frequency. The chain has TRBV27 and TRBJ1-1, with D hard to call. Looked up from germline, CDR1 is MNHEY and CDR2 is SMNVEV (reference sequence). The CDR3 is made up of 14 amino acids. V was pared by 4 bases and J by 1 base, with 10 bases between. DNA of the CDR3: TGTGCCAGCAGTTCGACCTACAGGAACACTGAAGCTTTCTTT. Protein product: CASSSTYRNTEAFF.

The chain couples TRBV7-8 to TRBJ1-1; D remains unclear. Germline CDR1 is SGHVS and CDR2 is FQNEAQ. V was shortened by 2 bases and J by 2 bases, with 9 bases between the two germline ends. The CDR3 is made up of 14 amino acids. In nucleotides, the CDR3 is TGTGCCAGCAGCTTAATCCCCCAAAACACTGAAGCTTTCTTT. The encoded protein is CASSLIPQNTEAFF.

This sequence joins TRBV5-8 and TRBJ1-4, with D perhaps matching TRBD1 (5 bases). The germline V gene encodes CDR1 SGHTS and CDR2 YDEGEE. Trimming took 4 bases from V and 4 from J, leaving 14 bases between them. This CDR3 is 15 amino acids long. The CDR3 coding sequence is TGTGCCAGCAGCCTTACGGGGGGTTTTAATGAAAAACTGTTTTTT. Residues: CASSLTGGFNEKLFF.

The rearrangement links TRBV7-6 to TRBJ2-5; 8 positions agree with TRBD2. Per the germline V gene, CDR1 is SGHVS and CDR2 is FNYEAQ. The V and J ends lost 2 bases and 5 bases, in that order; junction bases with no gene match: 4. CDR3 length equals 14 residues. The DNA of the CDR3 is TGTGCCAGCAGCTTAACGGGGGGGCCGGAGACCCAGTACTTC. Its protein product is CASSLTGGPETQYF.

This chain uses TRBV6-6 with TRBJ2-5, with D unclear. Trimming took 0 bases from V and 5 from J, leaving 16 bases between them. The CDR3 covers 16 residues. Germline V gene data show CDR1 as MNHNY and CDR2 as SVGAGI (reference sequence). The CDR3 spells CASSYSFIDGAETQYF. Written as DNA, the CDR3 is TGTGCCAGCAGTTACTCTTTTATTGACGGAGCGGAGACCCAGTACTTC.

The chain carries TRBV28 and TRBJ2-2; D is possibly TRBD2 (5 bases). In germline, CDR1 is MDHEN, CDR2 SYDVKM. The CDR3 runs 14 residues. The V end lost 5 bases, the J end lost 6 bases, and 13 bases lay between the germline ends. CDR3 nucleotide sequence: TGTGCCAGCAGTCGCAGGAACGGGGCCGGGGAGCTGTTTTTT. Its protein is CASSRRNGAGELFF.

The chain is built from TRBV23-1 and TRBJ2-7, with D unclear. TRBV23-1 is an open reading frame whose function is uncertain. The CDR3 is made up of 10 amino acids. Trimming shortened V by 8 bases and J by 0 bases, and 2 bases separated the two germline ends. The CDR3 region has the DNA TGCGCCAGCTACTCCTACGAGCAGTACTTC. Its translation is CASYSYEQYF.

Comments on this clone: Other DNA sequences from this sample encode an identical CDR3 as well. V usage is TRBV6-6 and J usage is TRBJ2-1; TRBD1 might be the D (6 bases). Germline loops: CDR1 MNHNY, CDR2 SVGAGI (reference sequence). CDR3 size: 11 residues. The germline V and J ends were trimmed by 5 bases and 7 bases, with 6 bases remaining between them. DNA for the CDR3: TGTGCCAGCAGTACAGGGAATGAGCAGTTCTTC. It translates to CASSTGNEQFF.

The chain links TRBV4-1 to TRBJ2-2; D is perhaps TRBD1 (6 bases). The germline CDR1 and CDR2 sequences are MGHRA and YSYEKL. This CDR3 is 14 amino acids long. Trimming left V 3 bases short and J 5 bases short, with 10 bases between. This CDR3 is CASSHRTGTGELFF. The CDR3, as DNA: TGCGCCAGCAGCCACCGTACAGGGACCGGGGAGCTGTTTTTT.

The chain is built from TRBV5-4 and TRBJ1-2; 7 bases match TRBD1. V trimming: 4 bases; J trimming: 4 bases; junction bases outside the gene matches: 4. The CDR3 contains 13 residues. CDR1 is SGHNT and CDR2 is YYREEE in the germline V gene (reference sequence). As DNA, the CDR3 is TGTGCCAGCAGCCCGGGACAGCGCTATGGCTACACCTTC. As protein: CASSPGQRYGYTF.

The chain joins TRBV19 to TRBJ1-1; possibly TRBD1 for D (5 bases). Germline V gene data show CDR1 as LNHDA and CDR2 as SQIVND (reference sequence). Trimming took 7 bases from V and 4 from J, leaving 13 bases between them. The CDR3 is 13 amino acids. The CDR3 nucleotides read TGTGCCAGTAACCCCCAGCAGGGCACTGAAGCTTTCTTT. Its protein is CASNPQQGTEAFF.